The sequence of this T cell receptor (beta chain) was determined in a study of tumor and adjacent non-tumor tissue in lung cancer. Study-wide results and caveats: In normal lung, the top 100 clones were significantly more dominant than in tumor.

CDR1 and CDR2 (germline): DFQATT, SNEGSKA (reference sequence). The CDR3 length is 16 residues. Of note for this clonotype: The antigen is unknown. Its ends do not fully match the called genes, so a read error is possible.

A modified ARM-PCR protocol with three rounds of nested PCR amplified TCRbeta. TCRdb ran MiXCR on the multiplex PCR reads and lists one entry per CDR3 protein. The table shows about 93,000 distinct CDR3 sequences, with about 66% occurring only once. No cell sorting was done before RNA was extracted from the tissue. Between August and November 2014, newly diagnosed, chemotherapy-naive lung cancer patients underwent thoracic surgery in China. This clonotype was obtained from a man aged 55-75 years with non-small cell lung cancer. The rearrangement links TRBV20-1 to TRBJ2-4, with 9 bases fitting TRBD1. Material: lung tumor tissue. The CDR3 reads CSASSDRGSPKNIQSF. The CDR3 DNA reads as TGCAGTGCTAGTTCGGACAGGGGTTCCCCCAAAAACATTCAGTCCTTC.